Shown below are 14 T cell receptor beta chains from a single sample sequenced in a study of tumor and adjacent non-tumor tissue in lung cancer. The library came from three nested PCR rounds adapted from ARM-PCR protocols. TCRdb re-called the multiplex PCR reads through MiXCR, storing one row per CDR3 protein. Of around 79,000 distinct CDR3 sequences listed, over 55% are singletons. No cell sorting was done before RNA was extracted from the tissue. The sample taken for sequencing was lung tumor tissue. The receptors originated from a woman aged 40 to 49 with non-small cell lung cancer.

This clonotype was picked up many times. The CDR3 nucleotides are TGTGCCAGCAGCCAAAAGGGATCGTCATACAATGAGCAGTTCTTC. Translation gives CASSQKGSSYNEQFF. V usage is TRBV14 and J usage is TRBJ2-1; D is unclear. This CDR3 is built from 15 residues. Trimming took 2 bases from V and 4 from J, leaving 12 bases between them. Germline V gene lookup returns CDR1 SGHDN and CDR2 FVKESK.

V is TRBV6-1 and J is TRBJ2-1, with TRBD2 matching over 7 bases. The V gene's germline CDR1 is MNHNS and CDR2 SASEGT. The V gene end was trimmed by 6 bases and the J gene end by 0 bases; junction bases not matched to a gene: 14. CDR3 length: 18 residues. CDR3 in DNA: TGTGCCAGCAGGACCGGGATTAGCGGGTTGTTCTCCTACAATGAGCAGTTCTTC. Residues: CASRTGISGLFSYNEQFF.

Concerning this clonotype: This is likely a read error, given that the CDR3 carries no conserved phenylalanine or tryptophan at its end. V is TRBV12-3 or TRBV12-4 and J is TRBJ2-5; D gene unclear. The CDR3 extends over 14 amino acids. Written as DNA, the CDR3 is TGTGCCAGCAATTTAGAAGGAGTTCAAGAGATCCAGTACTCC. It specifies CASNLEGVQEIQYS.

Concerning this clonotype itself: A read error may be the cause here, since a much bigger clone is one base away. This rearrangement joins TRBV6-4 to TRBJ2-1, with TRBD2 matching 12 bases. The CDR3 is 15 residues long. Germline V gene lookup returns CDR1 MRHNA and CDR2 SNTAGT. CDR3 sequence (DNA): TGTGCCAACAGTGACTCACTAGCGGGGGGCAATGAGCAGTTCTTC. Translating it yields CANSDSLAGGNEQFF.

Note on this clonotype: A read error is likely, as this CDR3 ends without the conserved phenylalanine or tryptophan. The gene calls are TRBV6-2 or TRBV6-3 and TRBJ2-7; D possibly corresponds to TRBD1 (6 bases). The CDR3 runs 15 residues. Germline V gene data show CDR1 as MNHEY and CDR2 as SVGEGT. CDR3 sequence (DNA): TGTGCCAGCAGTTACCCCAGGGGCACCGGTTACGGGCAGTACCTC. Its translation is CASSYPRGTGYGQYL.

Notes on this clonotype: At one of its ends the junction is not consistent with the germline gene, which may arise from a read error. This chain connects TRBV11-1 to TRBJ2-2; 12 nucleotides line up with TRBD1. The germline V gene has CDR1 SGHAT and CDR2 FQDESV (reference sequence). CDR3 size: 15 residues. CDR3 nucleotides: TGTGCCAGCAGCAAAAGGGACAGGGGGCCCGGGGAGATGCTTTTT. Amino acid sequence: CASSKRDRGPGEMLF.

Turning to this clonotype: Mismatch with germline at one junction end may stem from a read error. V usage is TRBV11-2 and J usage is TRBJ2-2; the D is unclear. CDR1 SGHAT and CDR2 FQNNGV come from the germline V gene. The CDR3 has 15 residues. Here the CDR3 reads CVSSFRQIETGELFF. For the CDR3, the DNA is TGTGTCAGCAGCTTTAGGCAGATAGAAACCGGGGAGCTGTTTTTT.

The chain carries TRBV10-2 and TRBJ2-2; 8 bases are a match to TRBD2. CDR3 length: 14 residues. Germline V gene data show CDR1 as WSHSY and CDR2 as SAAADI. The J segment lost 10 bases and the V segment lost 9 bases, leaving 13 bases of the junction unmatched. CDR3 nucleotides: TGCGCCAGTAACCGGGAGGGCCGGAACGCGGAGCTGTTTTTT. This codes for CASNREGRNAELFF.

This chain connects TRBV30 to TRBJ2-3; D is perhaps TRBD1 (5 bases). CDR1 is GTSNPN and CDR2 is SVGIG in the germline V gene (reference sequence). V gave up 2 bases and J gave up 5 bases, with 11 bases separating them. The length of the CDR3 is 13 residues. The CDR3 sequence is CAWSIRRGDTQYF. The CDR3 DNA follows: TGTGCCTGGAGTATACGAAGGGGAGATACGCAGTATTTT.

To note about this clonotype: A much larger clone differs by one base, so this may be a read error. The chain is built from TRBV21-1 and TRBJ1-4. TRBV21-1 is assigned pseudogene status. The CDR3 has 16 residues. This CDR3 is CVSSKRDWAVNEKLFF. Written as DNA, the CDR3 is TGTGTCAGCAGCAAACGCGATTGGGCAGTTAATGAAAAACTGTTTTTT.

This clonotype was observed at least ten times. V usage is TRBV6-1 and J usage is TRBJ2-2; D is uncertain. Germline-derived CDR1 and CDR2 are MNHNS and SASEGT. The germline V and J ends were trimmed by 2 bases and 5 bases, with 0 bases remaining between them. The CDR3 has 11 amino acids. Written as DNA, the CDR3 is TGTGCCAGCAGTGAAACCGGGGAGCTGTTTTTT. Translated: CASSETGELFF.

This clonotype was found a few times. This may be a read error, as it is one base from a much larger clone. The chain is built from TRBV7-8 and TRBJ2-5; the D is unclear. Trimming removed 5 bases from V and 3 bases from J, with 13 bases in between. Looked up from germline, CDR1 is SGHVS and CDR2 is FQNEAQ. CDR3 length equals 14 residues. The CDR3 region is CASSLKGDKETQYF. The CDR3 nucleotides are TGTGCCAGCAGCCTCAAAGGCGATAAAGAGACCCAGTACTTC.

This clonotype was seen at least ten times. The V and J genes are TRBV20-1 and TRBJ2-2, with 8 bases aligning to TRBD1. CDR1 and CDR2 from the germline V gene are DFQATT and SNEGSKA (reference sequence). After removal of 6 bases from V and 0 bases from J, the junction contained 6 bases not matched to a gene. This CDR3 contains 15 residues. The CDR3 DNA follows: TGCAGTGCCCCACAACAGGGGGCGAACACCGGGGAGCTGTTTTTT. Translation: CSAPQQGANTGELFF.

This clonotype was observed a single time. The rearrangement joins TRBV5-1 to TRBJ2-2, with 9 bases fitting TRBD2. V dropped 4 bases and J dropped 6; count of bases not matched to a gene: 10. CDR1 is SGHRS and CDR2 is YFSETQ in the germline V gene. This CDR3 has 16 amino acids. This chain's CDR3 is CASSHLSSGTAGELFF. The CDR3, as DNA: TGCGCCAGCAGCCACCTGTCTAGCGGGACAGCCGGGGAGCTGTTTTTT.